This TCR beta chain was profiled in a study of vaccination and CD4 T cells after COVID-19. The wider study: Drawing of post-COVID samples took place a median about 97 days after diagnosis (range 35 to 161).

Germline CDR1 SGHVS, CDR2 FNYEAQ. Trimming took off 6 bases at V and 10 bases at J, with 16 bases between the two ends. This CDR3 has 13 amino acids. Worth noting for this clonotype: No antigen is known for it.

Cultured CD4+ T-cell DNA underwent Oncomine TCR Beta short-read sequencing. TCRdb re-called the PCR reads through MiXCR, storing one row per CDR3 protein. The sample contains 5,000 to 7,000 distinct CDR3 sequences, approximately 62% of which appear only once. Treatment reported: roughly 10-day PBMC culture with coronavirus spike peptide pools or control peptides (ViraFEST assay). Prior to the COVID-19 pandemic (2011-2018), the unexposed donor's CD4+ T cells were collected. The specimen sequenced was CD4+ T cells from blood, cultured in vitro. The V gene is TRBV7-6, the J gene TRBJ2-1; tentative D call: TRBD2 (6 bases). This TCR derives from a human donor in good health. CDR3 in amino acids: CASRGGSENEQFF. The DNA for the CDR3 is TGTGCCAGCAGAGGAGGGTCGGAAAACGAGCAGTTCTTC.